A single sample gave rise to the 18 T cell receptor beta chains below, sequenced in a study of OX40 agonist ivuxolimab in advanced cancers. Some clones are missing from TCRdb's copy, which holds only in-frame ones; the method was immunoSEQ multiplex PCR. The sample consists of approximately 69,000 clones, about 90% of them appearing once. The specimen comprised CD4+ or CD8+ T cells sorted from blood, sampled in a trial of the OX40 agonist ivuxolimab. These receptors came from an adult with an advanced solid tumor such as melanoma, head and neck, liver or kidney cancer.

This chain connects TRBV4-2 to TRBJ1-6; tentatively, D is TRBD1 (6 bases). The length of the CDR3 is 15 residues. V was trimmed by 1 base and J by 10 bases, leaving 14 bases between them. Per the germline V gene, CDR1 is LGHNA and CDR2 is YNFKEQ. The CDR3 loop is CASSQAKGVFSPLHF. In nucleotides, the CDR3 is TGTGCCAGCAGCCAAGCGAAGGGGGTTTTCTCACCCCTCCACTTT.

The chain links TRBV15 to TRBJ2-3, with D hard to call. The CDR3 extends over 11 amino acids. Germline V gene data show CDR1 as LNHNV and CDR2 as YYDKDF (reference sequence). With 3 bases removed from V and 6 bases from J, the gap between germline ends came to 4 bases. The DNA for the CDR3 is TGTGCCACCAGCAGTGTGGATACGCAGTATTTT. Amino acids: CATSSVDTQYF.

J is TRBJ1-6 and V is TRBV18; no reliable D call. CDR1 is KGHSH, CDR2 LQKENI, per germline. Trimming took off 5 bases at V and 6 bases at J, with 8 bases between the two ends. The CDR3 covers 13 residues. The CDR3 protein is CASSSRGNSPLHF. The CDR3 DNA follows: TGTGCCAGCTCATCGCGCGGTAATTCACCCCTCCACTTT.

This chain links TRBV18 with TRBJ2-7, with TRBD1 matching over 7 bases. The V and J ends lost 2 bases and 0 bases, in that order; junction bases with no gene match: 4. CDR3 length equals 15 residues. Germline CDR1 reads KGHSH; CDR2 reads LQKENI. The CDR3 DNA is TGTGCCAGCTCACCAGGGACAGCCTTCTCCTACGAGCAGTACTTC. Its translation is CASSPGTAFSYEQYF.

The V gene is TRBV7-8, the J gene TRBJ2-1, with D possibly being TRBD1 (6 bases). The CDR3 length is 15 residues. Germline V lookup: CDR1 SGHVS, CDR2 FQNEAQ. Between the trimmed V and J ends, which lost 4 bases and 2 bases, there was a span of 12 bases. The CDR3 region is CASSSTGGAYNEQFF. The CDR3, as DNA: TGTGCCAGCAGCTCGACAGGTGGGGCCTACAATGAGCAGTTCTTC.

This sequence joins TRBV6-4 and TRBJ1-1; D might be TRBD1 (6 bases). CDR1 is MRHNA, CDR2 SNTAGT, per germline. This CDR3 spans 15 amino acids. Deletions cut 6 bases from V and 1 base from J, with 15 bases between. The CDR3 DNA follows: TGTGCCAGCAGCCGTACAGGGATTGGGAACACTGAAGCTTTCTTT. It is translated as CASSRTGIGNTEAFF.

This clone was seen a few times. CDR3 sequence: CASSVRAAPTDTQYF. The CDR3, as DNA: TGTGCCAGCAGCGTAAGGGCAGCACCCACAGATACGCAGTATTTT. The chain has TRBV9 and TRBJ2-3; D is ambiguous. Germline V gene lookup returns CDR1 SGDLS and CDR2 YYNGEE. This CDR3 has 15 amino acids. V was clipped by 1 base and J by 2 bases, with 11 bases between them.

The chain combines TRBV19 with TRBJ2-4; 12 nucleotides agree with TRBD1. Germline CDR1 LNHDA, CDR2 SQIVND (reference sequence). After removal of 11 bases from V and 2 bases from J, the junction contained 10 bases not matched to a gene. CDR3 length equals 16 residues. For the CDR3, the DNA is TGTGCCTCGGGCGGGACAGGGGGCAGGTCCAAAAACATTCAGTACTTC. Protein: CASGGTGGRSKNIQYF.

This clone is a singleton in its sample. The rearrangement uses TRBV7-6 and TRBJ1-2; D may be TRBD1 (5 bases). This CDR3 region has 16 residues. Germline CDR1 and CDR2: SGHVS and FNYEAQ. Trimming left V 5 bases short and J 4 bases short, with 20 bases between. The DNA of the CDR3 is TGTGCCAGCAGCCCTGGGGGGAGTCAGTTGGGCTATGGCTACACCTTC. It translates to CASSPGGSQLGYGYTF.

The chain has TRBV19 and TRBJ2-2; D is uncertain. V was cut by 5 bases and J by 5 bases, with 6 bases left in between. CDR3 length: 12 residues. Germline V lookup: CDR1 LNHDA, CDR2 SQIVND (reference sequence). CDR3 DNA sequence: TGTGCCAGTAGTCCGAGGACCGGGGAGCTGTTTTTT. Protein sequence: CASSPRTGELFF.

V is TRBV13 and J is TRBJ1-1; D uncertain. Germline CDR1 is PRHDT and CDR2 is FYEKMQ (reference sequence). The V gene lost 4 bases and the J gene lost 11 bases, with 17 bases spanning the gap. CDR3 length equals 13 residues. The CDR3 protein is CASSSYSSDKAFF. CDR3 in DNA: TGTGCCAGCAGCTCTTATTCGTCCGACAAGGCTTTCTTT.

The chain recombines TRBV5-1 with TRBJ1-5, with TRBD1 matching over 10 bases. The CDR3 consists of 16 residues. V was pared by 3 bases and J by 0 bases, with 3 bases of the junction left unmatched. Germline loops: CDR1 SGHRS, CDR2 YFSETQ. The CDR3: CASSWGTGDSNQPQHF. In nucleotides, the CDR3 is TGCGCCAGCAGCTGGGGGACAGGGGATAGCAATCAGCCCCAGCATTTT.

Notes on this clone: Different DNA sequences within this sample yield the same CDR3. The chain couples TRBV5-1 to TRBJ1-2, with TRBD1 as a possible D gene (6 bases). Trimming took 8 bases from V and 4 from J, leaving 24 bases between them. In germline, CDR1 is SGHRS, CDR2 YFSETQ. The CDR3 extends over 16 amino acids. The CDR3 region has the DNA TGCGCCAGGGGGGGGGCAGCCTCCCCATGCCCCTATGGCTACACCTTC. Its translation: CARGGAASPCPYGYTF.

V and J are TRBV18 and TRBJ2-4; 8 bases are shared with TRBD1. Germline V gene lookup returns CDR1 KGHSH and CDR2 LQKENI. J lost 6 bases, V lost 3 bases, and 7 bases had no gene match. This CDR3 spans 15 amino acids. For the CDR3, the DNA is TGTGCCAGCTCACCGACGGACAGGGCGGCAAACATTCAGTACTTC. Translation gives CASSPTDRAANIQYF.

This chain joins TRBV29-1 and TRBJ2-3; no clear D. Trimming took 4 bases from V and 2 from J, leaving 10 bases between them. Germline CDR1 reads SQVTM; CDR2 reads ANQGSEA. This CDR3 comprises 13 residues. DNA of the CDR3: TGCAGCGTTGTGGTGGGAACCACAGATACGCAGTATTTT. Amino acid sequence: CSVVVGTTDTQYF.

This rearrangement joins TRBV15 to TRBJ2-7; 7 nucleotides line up with TRBD1. Germline V gives CDR1 LNHNV, CDR2 YYDKDF (reference sequence). The CDR3 is made up of 12 amino acids. V gave up 8 bases and J gave up 0 bases; unmatched junction bases: 1. CDR3 sequence (DNA): TGTGCCACCTGGGACAGCTCCTACGAGCAGTACTTC. Amino acids: CATWDSSYEQYF.

The rearrangement joins TRBV9 to TRBJ2-1; no clear D. With 3 bases removed from V and 1 base from J, the gap between germline ends came to 2 bases. Germline loops: CDR1 SGDLS, CDR2 YYNGEE. CDR3 length: 12 amino acids. The DNA of the CDR3 is TGTGCCAGCAGCGGGTCCTACAATGAGCAGTTCTTC. Amino acids: CASSGSYNEQFF.

V gene TRBV2 combines with J gene TRBJ1-2; no clear D. The CDR3 has 14 amino acids. The V end was cut by 2 bases, the J end by 5 bases, with 12 bases between. Germline V gene sequence: CDR1 SNHLY, CDR2 FYNNEI. CDR3 sequence (DNA): TGTGCCAGCAGTGAACGTACAACTATATATGGCTACACCTTC. This sequence encodes CASSERTTIYGYTF.